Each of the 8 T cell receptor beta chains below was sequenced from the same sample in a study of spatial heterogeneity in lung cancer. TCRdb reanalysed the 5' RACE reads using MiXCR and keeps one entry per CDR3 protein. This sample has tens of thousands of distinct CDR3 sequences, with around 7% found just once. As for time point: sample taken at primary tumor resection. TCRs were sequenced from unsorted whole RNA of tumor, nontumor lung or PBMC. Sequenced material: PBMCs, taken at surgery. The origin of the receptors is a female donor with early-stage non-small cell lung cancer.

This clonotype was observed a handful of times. CDR3 sequence (DNA): TGTGCCAGCAGCTTAGGGGCCGGGACCCGTAGGGCCCAGTACTTC. It codes for CASSLGAGTRRAQYF. The V gene is TRBV7-2, the J gene TRBJ2-5, with D perhaps TRBD1 or TRBD2 (5 bases each). The CDR3 has 15 residues. Trimming pared 1 base from V and 9 bases from J, leaving 18 bases between. Germline V CDR1 and CDR2: SGHTA, FQGNSA. Full variable domain (outside the CDR3, taken from reference TRBV7-2 and TRBJ2-5): GAGVSQSPSNKVTEKGKDVELRCDPISGHTALYWYRQSLGQGLEFLIYFQGNSAPDKSGLPSDRFSAERTGGSVSTLTIQRTQQEDSAVYLCASSLGAGTRRAQYFGPGTRLLVL.

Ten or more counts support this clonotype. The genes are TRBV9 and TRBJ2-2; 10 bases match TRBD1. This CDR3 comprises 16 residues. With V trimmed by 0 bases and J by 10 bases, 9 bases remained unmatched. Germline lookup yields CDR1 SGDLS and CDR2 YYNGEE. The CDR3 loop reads CASSVDGQGVAVELFF. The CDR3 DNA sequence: TGTGCCAGCAGCGTAGATGGACAGGGGGTTGCCGTGGAGCTGTTTTTT.

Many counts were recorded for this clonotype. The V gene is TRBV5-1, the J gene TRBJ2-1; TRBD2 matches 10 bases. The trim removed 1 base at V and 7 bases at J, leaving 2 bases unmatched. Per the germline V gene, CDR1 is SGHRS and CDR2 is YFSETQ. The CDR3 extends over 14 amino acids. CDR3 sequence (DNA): TGCGCCAGCAGCTTGACTAGCGGGGTGAATGAGCAGTTCTTC. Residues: CASSLTSGVNEQFF.

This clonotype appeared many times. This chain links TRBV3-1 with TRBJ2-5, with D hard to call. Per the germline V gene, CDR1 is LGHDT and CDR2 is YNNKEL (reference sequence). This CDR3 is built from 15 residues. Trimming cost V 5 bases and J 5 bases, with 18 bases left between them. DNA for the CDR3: TGTGCCAGCAGCACGCTAGGCCCCAGCGTGGAGACCCAGTACTTC. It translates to CASSTLGPSVETQYF.

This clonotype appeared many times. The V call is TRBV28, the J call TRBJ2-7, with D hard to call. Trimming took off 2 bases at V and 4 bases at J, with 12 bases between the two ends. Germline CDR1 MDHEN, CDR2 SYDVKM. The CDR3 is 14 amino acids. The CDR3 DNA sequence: TGTGCCAGCAGTTTAGTTCCGGGTCTTTACGAGCAGTACTTC. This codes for CASSLVPGLYEQYF.

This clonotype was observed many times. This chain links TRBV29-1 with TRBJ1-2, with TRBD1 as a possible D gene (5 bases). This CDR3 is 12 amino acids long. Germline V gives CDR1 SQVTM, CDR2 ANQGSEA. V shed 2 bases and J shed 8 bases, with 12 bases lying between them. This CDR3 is CSVERPGRGYTF. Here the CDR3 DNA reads TGCAGCGTTGAAAGACCGGGGCGGGGCTACACCTTC.

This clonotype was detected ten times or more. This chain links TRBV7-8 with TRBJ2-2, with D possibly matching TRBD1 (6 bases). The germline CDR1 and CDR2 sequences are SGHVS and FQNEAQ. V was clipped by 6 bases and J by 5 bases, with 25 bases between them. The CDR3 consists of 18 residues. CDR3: CASRLPLRTAGHTGELFF. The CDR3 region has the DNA TGTGCCAGCAGACTACCTCTTCGGACAGCCGGGCATACCGGGGAGCTGTTTTTT. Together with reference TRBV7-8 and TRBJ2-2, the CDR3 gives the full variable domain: GAGVSQSPRYKVAKRGQDVALRCDPISGHVSLFWYQQALGQGPEFLTYFQNEAQLDKSGLPSDRFFAERPEGSVSTLKIQRTQQEDSAVYLCASRLPLRTAGHTGELFFGEGSRLTVL.

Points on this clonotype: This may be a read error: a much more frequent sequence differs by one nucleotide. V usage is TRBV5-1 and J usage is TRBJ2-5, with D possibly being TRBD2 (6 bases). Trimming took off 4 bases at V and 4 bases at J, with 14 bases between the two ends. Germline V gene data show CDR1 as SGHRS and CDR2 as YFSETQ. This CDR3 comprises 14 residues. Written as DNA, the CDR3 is TGCGCCAGCAGCGTCACTCCGGGAGTAGAGACCCAGTACTTC. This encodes CASSVTPGVETQYF.